A single sample is the source of the 25 T cell receptor beta chains below, sequenced in a study of cytotoxic CD8 clonotypes in ibrutinib-treated CLL. The protocol was immunoSEQ multiplex PCR, while the TCRdb copy is restricted to in-frame clones and leaves out a portion. The sample has 200,000 to 250,000 clones; roughly 65% are singletons. The specimen was PBMCs, collected after 12 months of ibrutinib treatment. These receptors originate from a human donor with chronic lymphocytic leukemia.

The V call is TRBV19, the J call TRBJ1-2; TRBD1 aligns across 7 bases. The length of the CDR3 is 14 residues. Germline V gene data show CDR1 as LNHDA and CDR2 as SQIVND (reference sequence). J was trimmed by 2 bases and V by 3 bases; bases with no gene match: 3. The CDR3 DNA follows: TGTGCCAGTAGTATTCTGGGACAGAACTATGGCTACACCTTC. This codes for CASSILGQNYGYTF. Using reference TRBV19 and TRBJ1-2 for the parts outside the CDR3, the full variable domain is DGGITQSPKYLFRKEGQNVTLSCEQNLNHDAMYWYRQDPGQGLRLIYYSQIVNDFQKGDIAEGYSVSREKKESFPLTVTSAQKNPTAFYLCASSILGQNYGYTFGSGTRLTVV.

The chain couples TRBV5-6 to TRBJ1-2; 8 nucleotides match TRBD1. Germline lookup yields CDR1 SGHDT and CDR2 YYEEEE. With 4 bases clipped from V and 6 bases from J, the junction kept 5 bases outside the gene matches. The CDR3 has 13 residues. The CDR3 is CASSNDRGDGYTF. In DNA form, the CDR3 reads TGTGCCAGCAGCAACGACAGGGGAGATGGCTACACCTTC.

J is TRBJ1-2 and V is TRBV28; TRBD1 matches 7 bases. Germline CDR1 reads MDHEN; CDR2 reads SYDVKM. J lost 3 bases, V lost 8 bases, and 3 bases had no gene match. This CDR3 has 12 amino acids. CDR3 in amino acids: CASGRGDYGYTF. The CDR3 nucleotides read TGTGCCAGCGGCAGGGGGGACTATGGCTACACCTTC.

This chain connects TRBV14 to TRBJ1-2, with D perhaps matching TRBD1 (6 bases). The germline V gene has CDR1 SGHDN and CDR2 FVKESK. The CDR3 totals 14 residues. V was shortened by 4 bases and J by 5 bases, with 14 bases between the two germline ends. The CDR3, as DNA: TGTGCCAGCAGCCCTCCACAGGGTCGGTATGGCTACACCTTC. Its protein product is CASSPPQGRYGYTF.

Comments on this clone: Relative to the germline gene, one junction end is altered; a read error may explain this. J is TRBJ2-7 and V is TRBV28, with 12 positions matching TRBD1. Per germline, CDR1 MDHEN and CDR2 SYDVKM. The CDR3 has 21 residues. This CDR3 reads CASSFSLTGTGGERSAYKQYF. Here the CDR3 DNA reads TGTGCCAGCAGCTTCTCCCTGACCGGGACAGGGGGCGAAAGGTCCGCCTACAAGCAGTACTTC. The full variable domain, with the rest looked up from reference TRBV28 and TRBJ2-7, is DVKVTQSSRYLVKRTGEKVFLECVQDMDHENMFWYRQDPGLGLRLIYFSYDVKMKEKGDIPEGYSVSREKKERFSLILESASTNQTSMYLCASSFSLTGTGGERSAYKQYFGPGTRLTVT.

This clone occurred a few times. This chain connects TRBV5-8 to TRBJ2-7; 10 bases agree with TRBD1. Per the germline V gene, CDR1 is SGHTS and CDR2 is YDEGEE. The J segment lost 5 bases and the V segment lost 1 base, leaving 6 bases of the junction unmatched. The CDR3 is 15 amino acids. The CDR3 loop is CASSLSTGGLNEQYF. The CDR3 bases are TGTGCCAGCAGCTTGTCGACAGGGGGCCTTAACGAGCAGTACTTC.

The chain recombines TRBV7-3 with TRBJ2-7; D not resolved. Germline V gene sequence: CDR1 SGHTA, CDR2 FQGTGA. Between the trimmed V and J ends, which lost 2 bases and 6 bases, there was a span of 8 bases. This CDR3 comprises 12 residues. The CDR3 sequence is CASSLPRSEQYF. CDR3 bases: TGTGCCAGCAGCTTACCGCGGAGCGAGCAGTACTTC.

In DNA, the CDR3 is TGCGCCAGCGGGAGAACCCCCGGGACAGGATACAATGAGCAGTTCTTC. It translates to CASGRTPGTGYNEQFF. This chain links TRBV5-1 with TRBJ2-1, with 8 nucleotides matching TRBD1. This CDR3 spans 16 amino acids. Germline trimming cut 7 bases from V and 4 bases from J; bases unmatched to any gene: 13. Germline V CDR1 and CDR2: SGHRS, YFSETQ.

This clone was recorded only once. CDR3 in amino acids: CASSVSASTDTQYF. DNA for the CDR3: TGTGCCAGCAGCGTATCGGCCAGCACAGATACGCAGTATTTT. The chain joins TRBV9 to TRBJ2-3, with unresolved D. The CDR3 runs to 14 residues. Trimming took 1 base from V and 0 from J, leaving 6 bases between them. CDR1 is SGDLS and CDR2 is YYNGEE in the germline V gene.

The chain employs TRBV7-2 and TRBJ2-7; D uncertain. V was cut by 5 bases and J by 6 bases, with 8 bases left in between. Germline V gene sequence: CDR1 SGHTA, CDR2 FQGNSA. This CDR3 spans 11 amino acids. The CDR3 sequence: CASSLSFEQYF. CDR3 nucleotides: TGTGCCAGCAGCCTGAGCTTCGAGCAGTACTTC.

The J gene is TRBJ2-7, the V gene TRBV9; possibly TRBD2 for D (7 bases). Trimming took off 0 bases at V and 5 bases at J, with 15 bases between the two ends. Germline lookup yields CDR1 SGDLS and CDR2 YYNGEE. The CDR3 loop spans 15 amino acids. The CDR3 nucleotides are TGTGCCAGCAGCGTAGTGGGAGCGGGACACGACGAGCAGTACTTC. This translates into CASSVVGAGHDEQYF.

The chain employs TRBV30 and TRBJ2-7; 7 nucleotides line up with TRBD2. This CDR3 has 12 amino acids. Germline V CDR1 and CDR2: GTSNPN, SVGIG (reference sequence). V lost 0 bases and J lost 7; bases outside the gene matches: 3. CDR3 sequence (DNA): TGTGCCTGGAGTGTCCAACTAGCGGAGCAGTACTTC. It yields the protein CAWSVQLAEQYF.

The chain carries TRBV6-4 and TRBJ2-3, with TRBD2 matching over 12 bases. V lost 7 bases to trimming and J lost 2 bases; unmatched junction nucleotides: 10. CDR1 and CDR2 from the germline V gene are MRHNA and SNTAGT. This CDR3 is built from 17 residues. CDR3 in amino acids: CASTTGGLAGNTDTQYF. In nucleotides, the CDR3 is TGTGCCAGCACCACTGGAGGACTAGCGGGGAACACAGATACGCAGTATTTT.

As concerns this clone: Different DNA sequences within this sample yield the same CDR3. The chain couples TRBV2 to TRBJ1-6; the D gene is possibly TRBD1 (5 bases). Trimming took 4 bases from V and 10 from J, leaving 11 bases between them. Germline V gene lookup returns CDR1 SNHLY and CDR2 FYNNEI. CDR3 length: 13 amino acids. This chain's CDR3 is CASSVQGGSPLHF. CDR3 DNA sequence: TGTGCCAGCAGTGTGCAGGGAGGCTCACCCCTCCACTTT.

The V gene is TRBV16, the J gene TRBJ2-1; the match to TRBD2 covers 7 bases. Germline V lookup: CDR1 KGHSY, CDR2 FQNENV. The ends lost 0 bases at V and 0 bases at J; junction bases unmatched: 2. This CDR3 has 16 residues. CDR3 loop: CASSQSLADSYNEQFF. The CDR3 coding sequence is TGTGCCAGCAGCCAATCGCTAGCGGACTCCTACAATGAGCAGTTCTTC.

In its sample, this clone was seen a few times. This rearrangement joins TRBV5-1 to TRBJ1-2; D is possibly TRBD1 (6 bases). The CDR3 length is 14 residues. V was trimmed by 0 bases and J by 8 bases, leaving 14 bases between them. From germline, CDR1 is SGHRS and CDR2 YFSETQ. The chain's CDR3 is CASSLGDTPEGYTF. Here the CDR3 DNA reads TGCGCCAGCAGCTTGGGGGACACTCCAGAAGGCTACACCTTC.

The chain links TRBV27 to TRBJ1-1; D unclear. The CDR3 has 8 residues. Looked up from germline, CDR1 is MNHEY and CDR2 is SMNVEV (reference sequence). The ends were cut back, 10 bases at V and 8 bases at J, with 5 bases in the middle. The CDR3 bases are TGTGCCAACTTGGAAGCTTTCTTT. Protein sequence: CANLEAFF.

The V call is TRBV15, the J call TRBJ2-7, with D tentatively TRBD1 (5 bases). Looked up from germline, CDR1 is LNHNV and CDR2 is YYDKDF (reference sequence). V was clipped by 0 bases and J by 6 bases, with 12 bases between them. This CDR3 is 14 amino acids long. The CDR3 bases are TGTGCCACCAGCAGAGACAGGGCCGACGGCGAGCAGTACTTC. Protein product: CATSRDRADGEQYF.

The gene calls are TRBV28 and TRBJ2-7; TRBD2 matches 14 bases. The trim removed 6 bases at V and 7 bases at J, leaving 11 bases unmatched. CDR3 length equals 16 residues. Germline V gene sequence: CDR1 MDHEN, CDR2 SYDVKM. CDR3 loop: CASRTIGTSGSREQYF. The CDR3 bases are TGTGCCAGCAGGACCATTGGGACTAGCGGGAGCAGGGAGCAGTACTTC.

This clone was counted a single time. The DNA for the CDR3 is TGTGCCAGTCTGGACGGGGGGCAACGCGAGCAGTACTTC. Translated: CASLDGGQREQYF. This chain joins TRBV28 and TRBJ2-7, with D tentatively TRBD2 (7 bases). The V gene lost 9 bases and the J gene lost 6 bases, with 18 bases spanning the gap. Germline V CDR1 and CDR2: MDHEN, SYDVKM. The CDR3 totals 13 residues.

V and J are TRBV28 and TRBJ2-5; no definite D call. Germline V gene data show CDR1 as MDHEN and CDR2 as SYDVKM. The CDR3 contains 11 residues. V lost 2 bases and J lost 4, with 2 bases in between. The CDR3 DNA is TGTGCCAGCAGTTTACTAGAGACCCAGTACTTC. Translating gives CASSLLETQYF. Full variable domain (outside the CDR3, taken from reference TRBV28 and TRBJ2-5): DVKVTQSSRYLVKRTGEKVFLECVQDMDHENMFWYRQDPGLGLRLIYFSYDVKMKEKGDIPEGYSVSREKKERFSLILESASTNQTSMYLCASSLLETQYFGPGTRLLVL.

V usage is TRBV19 and J usage is TRBJ1-2; the match to TRBD1 covers 7 bases. The CDR3 contains 12 residues. After removal of 3 bases from V and 7 bases from J, the junction contained 2 bases not matched to a gene. Looked up from germline, CDR1 is LNHDA and CDR2 is SQIVND (reference sequence). CDR3 bases: TGTGCCAGTAGTATGACAGGGATTGGCTACACCTTC. This encodes CASSMTGIGYTF.

V and J are TRBV2 and TRBJ1-4, with unresolved D. Germline V lookup: CDR1 SNHLY, CDR2 FYNNEI. V lost 3 bases to trimming and J lost 12 bases, with 14 bases between them. The CDR3 spans 13 residues. The DNA of the CDR3 is TGTGCCAGCAGTGAGGGAAACATCGGGCAACTGTTTTTT. Protein sequence: CASSEGNIGQLFF.

V is TRBV5-1 and J is TRBJ2-7; 10 bases line up with TRBD2. Trimming at V came to 0 bases and at J to 4 bases, leaving 7 bases not matched to a gene. CDR1 is SGHRS and CDR2 is YFSETQ in the germline V gene. The CDR3 runs to 16 residues. CDR3: CASSLVSGGPGYEQYF. For the CDR3, the DNA is TGCGCCAGCAGCTTGGTTAGCGGGGGGCCCGGGTACGAGCAGTACTTC.

The CDR3: CASRDIPGQPQHF. The CDR3 DNA reads TGCGCCAGCAGAGATATCCCGGGACAGCCCCAGCATTTT. The chain links TRBV10-2 to TRBJ1-5; D remains unclear. V was cut by 6 bases and J by 7 bases, with 13 bases left in between. There are 13 residues in the CDR3. CDR1 is WSHSY, CDR2 SAAADI, per germline.